A single sample is the source of the 29 T cell receptor beta chains below, sequenced in a study of T cell repertoires in ileal Crohn's disease. Using immunoSEQ multiplex PCR, the repertoire was profiled, and TCRdb retains in-frame clones only, with some absent. This sample has some 14,000 clones, with over 70% found just once. Time point given: neoterminal ileum biopsy at postoperative endoscopy, about 6 months after surgery. The sequencing input was ileal tissue. The receptors come from an adult with Crohn's disease.

This clone was detected only once. This chain uses TRBV6-6 with TRBJ2-5, with D uncertain. The CDR3 consists of 14 residues. Trimming took 2 bases from V and 0 from J, leaving 7 bases between them. Per germline, CDR1 MNHNY and CDR2 SVGAGI (reference sequence). CDR3 nucleotides: TGTGCCAGCAGTTACCAGGAGTACCAAGAGACCCAGTACTTC. Translating gives CASSYQEYQETQYF.

The rearrangement links TRBV7-8 to TRBJ1-5; TRBD1 might be the D (6 bases). This CDR3 region has 17 residues. Germline V CDR1 and CDR2: SGHVS, FQNEAQ. Trimming shortened V by 6 bases and J by 0 bases, and 18 bases separated the two germline ends. CDR3: CASSSRRGPDSNQPQHF. The CDR3 DNA follows: TGTGCCAGCAGTTCACGCCGGGGGCCAGATAGCAATCAGCCCCAGCATTTT.

The CDR3 is CASSVGAPHTQYF. CDR3 nucleotide sequence: TGTGCCAGCAGCGTAGGTGCCCCGCATACGCAGTATTTT. The V and J genes are TRBV9 and TRBJ2-3; D ambiguous. The V gene lost 0 bases and the J gene lost 7 bases, with 9 bases spanning the gap. The germline V gene encodes CDR1 SGDLS and CDR2 YYNGEE. CDR3 size: 13 residues.

CDR3 in amino acids: CASSLMGAGANVLTF. The DNA of the CDR3 is TGTGCCAGCAGCTTAATGGGGGCTGGGGCCAACGTCCTGACTTTC. This chain uses TRBV7-3 with TRBJ2-6; perhaps D is TRBD1 or TRBD2 (5 bases each). The CDR3 extends over 15 amino acids. Trimming took 1 base from V and 2 from J, leaving 6 bases between them. The V gene's germline CDR1 is SGHTA and CDR2 FQGTGA.

The V call is TRBV5-4, the J call TRBJ2-3; D remains ambiguous. Trimming took off 0 bases at V and 3 bases at J, with 5 bases between the two ends. Germline V lookup: CDR1 SGHNT, CDR2 YYREEE (reference sequence). The CDR3 sequence is 13 residues long. The CDR3 region has the DNA TGTGCCAGCAGCTTGGGTTCGACAGATACGCAGTATTTT. It yields the protein CASSLGSTDTQYF.

V usage is TRBV28 and J usage is TRBJ1-1; the D gene is possibly TRBD1 (6 bases). The CDR3 runs to 18 residues. V shed 2 bases and J shed 4 bases, with 23 bases lying between them. From germline, CDR1 is MDHEN and CDR2 SYDVKM. In nucleotides, the CDR3 is TGTGCCAGCAGTTTAAGTTGGGGGCCCCAAGGGGTTGGCACTGAAGCTTTCTTT. Its translation is CASSLSWGPQGVGTEAFF.

The chain combines TRBV10-3 with TRBJ1-2; D gene ambiguous. The V gene's germline CDR1 is ENHRY and CDR2 SYGVKD. The length of the CDR3 is 12 residues. Trimming cost V 6 bases and J 8 bases, with 13 bases left between them. The CDR3, as DNA: TGTGCCATCAGCGCTCCGGGAGGGGGCTACACCTTC. Amino acid sequence: CAISAPGGGYTF.

This chain links TRBV27 with TRBJ2-7; D perhaps matches TRBD1 (6 bases). The CDR3 sequence is 12 residues long. V gave up 5 bases and J gave up 9 bases, with 14 bases separating them. Germline CDR1 is MNHEY and CDR2 is SMNVEV (reference sequence). The CDR3 loop reads CASSRGQGGQYF. CDR3 in DNA: TGTGCCAGCAGTCGTGGACAAGGGGGGCAGTACTTC.

J is TRBJ2-2 and V is TRBV4-2; D is unresolved. There are 15 residues in the CDR3. CDR1 LGHNA and CDR2 YNFKEQ come from the germline V gene. Trimming pared 0 bases from V and 2 bases from J, leaving 7 bases between. The CDR3 DNA reads as TGTGCCAGCAGCCAAGAAGGGCGAAACACCGGGGAGCTGTTTTTT. This sequence encodes CASSQEGRNTGELFF.

V gene TRBV7-2 combines with J gene TRBJ2-3; D is possibly TRBD2 (7 bases). The CDR3 contains 13 residues. Trimming removed 7 bases at V and 6 bases at J, with 14 bases between. Germline V gene sequence: CDR1 SGHTA, CDR2 FQGNSA. The CDR3 DNA follows: TGTGCCAGCACCGTTGGGGGGGCCGATACGCAGTATTTT. Its protein is CASTVGGADTQYF. Using reference TRBV7-2 and TRBJ2-3 for the parts outside the CDR3, the full variable domain is GAGVSQSPSNKVTEKGKDVELRCDPISGHTALYWYRQSLGQGLEFLIYFQGNSAPDKSGLPSDRFSAERTGGSVSTLTIQRTQQEDSAVYLCASTVGGADTQYFGPGTRLTVL.

A few counts support this clone. This chain connects TRBV6-6 to TRBJ2-7; maybe TRBD1 (5 bases). CDR1 and CDR2 from the germline V gene are MNHNY and SVGAGI (reference sequence). Trimming cost V 8 bases and J 6 bases, with 20 bases left between them. The CDR3 has 14 residues. The CDR3 nucleotides are TGTGCCAGCCTGAACCGAGACAGACCATCCGAGCAGTACTTC. It yields the protein CASLNRDRPSEQYF.

This sequence joins TRBV28 and TRBJ1-5, with unresolved D. This CDR3 region has 14 residues. The germline V gene encodes CDR1 MDHEN and CDR2 SYDVKM. The V and J ends lost 2 bases and 0 bases respectively, with 5 bases between them. The CDR3: CASSLAHSNQPQHF. The CDR3 region has the DNA TGTGCCAGCAGTTTAGCACATAGCAATCAGCCCCAGCATTTT.

This clone was seen only once. The gene calls are TRBV5-1 and TRBJ1-3; 12 bases align to TRBD1. This CDR3 has 19 amino acids. Germline V gives CDR1 SGHRS, CDR2 YFSETQ. Trimming cost V 4 bases and J 1 base; bases outside gene matches: 12. CDR3 sequence (DNA): TGCGCCAGCAGCCTGTCCGGGACAGGGGGCCTACGGTCTGGAAACACCATATATTTT. Amino acids: CASSLSGTGGLRSGNTIYF.

The V and J genes are TRBV7-2 and TRBJ2-1; D possibly corresponds to TRBD2 (5 bases). The V end lost 3 bases, the J end lost 1 base, and 19 bases lay between the germline ends. CDR1 is SGHTA, CDR2 FQGNSA, per germline. The CDR3 has 18 amino acids. The DNA of the CDR3 is TGTGCCAGCAGCTTGACTAATAGCTTAGTAACATCCTACAATGAGCAGTTCTTC. Translated, it gives CASSLTNSLVTSYNEQFF.

The gene calls are TRBV5-4 and TRBJ1-2; D unresolved. The CDR3 loop spans 14 amino acids. V was cut by 2 bases and J by 2 bases, with 10 bases left in between. Germline V CDR1 and CDR2: SGHNT, YYREEE (reference sequence). CDR3 DNA sequence: TGTGCCAGCAGCTTCCGGGGATCAAACTATGGCTACACCTTC. Translation gives CASSFRGSNYGYTF.

The rearrangement links TRBV27 to TRBJ2-6; 7 bases map to TRBD2. This CDR3 spans 15 amino acids. Germline V gene sequence: CDR1 MNHEY, CDR2 SMNVEV (reference sequence). V trimming: 3 bases; J trimming: 2 bases; junction bases outside the gene matches: 1. This chain's CDR3 is CASSLGGAGANVLTF. The DNA for the CDR3 is TGTGCCAGCAGTTTGGGGGGGGCTGGGGCCAACGTCCTGACTTTC.

The genes are TRBV6-5 and TRBJ1-1; D is undetermined. Trimming took 2 bases from V and 1 from J, leaving 8 bases between them. The CDR3 has 14 residues. Germline CDR1 reads MNHEY; CDR2 reads SVGAGI. CDR3 nucleotides: TGTGCCAGCAGTTACCTTGATTCGAACACTGAAGCTTTCTTT. This encodes CASSYLDSNTEAFF.

The chain carries TRBV19 and TRBJ2-1, with D tentatively TRBD1 or TRBD2 (6 bases each). Trimming pared 1 base from V and 9 bases from J, leaving 19 bases between. The CDR3 totals 16 residues. CDR1 and CDR2 from the germline V gene are LNHDA and SQIVND (reference sequence). Here the CDR3 DNA reads TGTGCCAGTAGTATAGCTAGACTAAGGGGGACTTTTGAGCAGTTCTTC. Its translation is CASSIARLRGTFEQFF.

The chain joins TRBV14 to TRBJ2-3; a possible D gene is TRBD2 (6 bases). The V gene lost 1 base and the J gene lost 7 bases, with 12 bases spanning the gap. CDR1 and CDR2 from the germline V gene are SGHDN and FVKESK. This CDR3 region has 14 residues. CDR3 sequence (DNA): TGTGCCAGCAGCCAAGGTACAACTAGCCATACGCAGTATTTT. Its translation: CASSQGTTSHTQYF.

The CDR3 DNA follows: TGTGCCACCAGCAGAGATTGGACTAGCGGGAGCAATGAGCAGTTCTTC. Its protein product is CATSRDWTSGSNEQFF. This sequence joins TRBV15 and TRBJ2-1, with 13 bases lining up with TRBD2. Germline CDR1 LNHNV, CDR2 YYDKDF (reference sequence). The CDR3 loop spans 16 amino acids. Trimming at V came to 0 bases and at J to 6 bases, leaving 2 bases not matched to a gene.

This chain connects TRBV27 to TRBJ1-2; D possibly corresponds to TRBD1 (5 bases). The germline V gene has CDR1 MNHEY and CDR2 SMNVEV (reference sequence). V dropped 5 bases and J dropped 1 base, with 8 bases sitting between them. This CDR3 has 13 residues. CDR3 sequence reads: CASSPQGNYGYTF. In DNA, the CDR3 is TGTGCCAGCAGTCCCCAGGGTAACTATGGCTACACCTTC.

This clone was counted between two and nine times. This chain joins TRBV18 and TRBJ2-7; 10 bases agree with TRBD1. CDR1 is KGHSH and CDR2 is LQKENI in the germline V gene. Trimming at V came to 5 bases and at J to 3 bases, leaving 10 bases not matched to a gene. The CDR3 runs to 16 residues. The CDR3 sequence is CASSRQRDRGGYEQYF. DNA for the CDR3: TGTGCCAGCTCAAGACAACGGGACAGGGGTGGCTACGAGCAGTACTTC.

The rearrangement joins TRBV19 to TRBJ2-6; D gene ambiguous. The CDR3 covers 13 residues. Germline CDR1 LNHDA, CDR2 SQIVND (reference sequence). Trimming pared 7 bases from V and 4 bases from J, leaving 8 bases between. This CDR3 is CASTESGANVLTF. The CDR3 DNA is TGTGCCAGTACAGAGTCCGGGGCCAACGTCCTGACTTTC.

The chain uses TRBV6-5 and TRBJ2-7; D call uncertain. The V gene's germline CDR1 is MNHEY and CDR2 SVGAGI. The CDR3 runs to 13 residues. Trimming removed 10 bases from V and 1 base from J, with 14 bases in between. DNA for the CDR3: TGTGCCACCCGCCCCGGAGCTTCCTACGAGCAGTACTTC. Its translation is CATRPGASYEQYF.

This clone was recorded once. The chain is built from TRBV7-2 and TRBJ2-7, with 7 positions matching TRBD1. The CDR3 loop spans 13 amino acids. The germline V gene has CDR1 SGHTA and CDR2 FQGNSA. After removal of 5 bases from V and 7 bases from J, the junction contained 8 bases not matched to a gene. CDR3 nucleotide sequence: TGTGCCAGCAGCGAGACAGGGTTGCGAGAGCAGTACTTC. It yields the protein CASSETGLREQYF.

This clone was observed a single time. This chain uses TRBV7-2 with TRBJ1-6; possible D gene TRBD1, 5 bases. Deletions cut 5 bases from V and 0 bases from J, with 17 bases between. CDR1 is SGHTA, CDR2 FQGNSA, per germline. CDR3 size: 18 residues. CDR3 loop: CASSPKGRGGSYNSPLHF. The CDR3 DNA reads TGTGCCAGCAGCCCGAAGGGGCGCGGGGGCTCCTATAATTCACCCCTCCACTTT.

This rearrangement joins TRBV30 to TRBJ1-2; 7 nucleotides agree with TRBD1. CDR3 length: 12 amino acids. Germline trimming cut 4 bases from V and 1 base from J; bases unmatched to any gene: 0. Germline lookup yields CDR1 GTSNPN and CDR2 SVGIG (reference sequence). The CDR3, as DNA: TGTGCCTGGACAGGGGGTAACTATGGCTACACCTTC. Its protein product is CAWTGGNYGYTF. Full variable domain (outside the CDR3, taken from reference TRBV30 and TRBJ1-2): SQTIHQWPATLVQPVGSPLSLECTVEGTSNPNLYWYRQAAGRGLQLLFYSVGIGQISSEVPQNLSASRPQDRQFILSSKKLLLSDSGFYLCAWTGGNYGYTFGSGTRLTVV.

The chain links TRBV5-1 to TRBJ2-2; D tentatively fits TRBD1 or TRBD2 (5 bases each). The CDR3 runs to 12 residues. Trimming shortened V by 4 bases and J by 7 bases, and 8 bases separated the two germline ends. CDR1 and CDR2 from the germline V gene are SGHRS and YFSETQ. CDR3 loop: CASSRDVGELFF. DNA for the CDR3: TGCGCCAGCAGCCGGGACGTCGGGGAGCTGTTTTTT.

This chain connects TRBV5-1 to TRBJ2-5, with 14 bases identical to TRBD2. The germline V gene encodes CDR1 SGHRS and CDR2 YFSETQ. This CDR3 has 16 amino acids. J lost 5 bases, V lost 4 bases, and 7 bases had no gene match. CDR3: CASSTGLAGGGETQYF. In DNA, the CDR3 is TGCGCCAGCAGCACAGGACTAGCGGGGGGCGGGGAGACCCAGTACTTC.